This TCR beta chain comes out of a study of response to subunit inactivated influenza vaccine. This clonotype appeared a few times. The target antigen is unknown. Study results and limitations: It was the authors' suggestion that each seasonal influenza vaccination recruits few new T cells.

Using its own MiXCR run on the RT-PCR reads, TCRdb lists one record per CDR3 protein. The sample has 590,000 or so distinct CDR3 sequences; about 14% are singletons. V lost 2 bases, J lost 1 base, and 11 bases lay in between. CDR1 and CDR2 from the germline V gene are SQVTM and ANQGSEA. CDR3 size: 14 residues. Source: PBMCs from blood, taken around 14 days before vaccination. The chain has TRBV29-1 and TRBJ2-5; no clear D gene. The receptor's source is a man aged 50 or older who received an inactivated influenza vaccine. DNA of the CDR3: TGCAGCGTTGAAAGGGCGGTTTCCCAAGAGACCCAGTACTTC. Its protein is CSVERAVSQETQYF.